This is a list of T cell receptor beta chains from one sample in a study of CD8+ T cells in alopecia areata. TCRdb's table, derived via immunoSEQ multiplex PCR, lists solely in-frame clones and lacks some. The sample holds roughly 190,000 clones, 50% to 70% seen once. Sequenced material: CD4+ T cells sorted from blood, taken between weeks 49 and 50, from a patient treated with tofacitinib. These receptors were taken from a human donor with alopecia areata. The CDR3 runs from the conserved cysteine through the conserved F or W. D genes are given only for firm matches. Some rows mark clone size as missing; the rest say once, few, many or name a class of expanded clone.

abundance,j_gene,d_gene,v_gene,CDR3aa
few,TRBJ2-3,NA,TRBV4-3,CASSQSFRGSGGDTQYF
NA,TRBJ2-5,TRBD2,TRBV5-1,CASSFGGTRGETQYF
NA,TRBJ2-3,NA,TRBV30,CAWRWPGTDTQYF
NA,TRBJ1-1,NA,TRBV6-5,CASKGSGQANTEAFF
NA,TRBJ2-5,TRBD1,TRBV10-1,CASSTGGRETQYF
NA,TRBJ2-7,NA,TRBV29-1,CSVRGSREQYF
NA,TRBJ1-5,NA,TRBV30,CAWSRKISSNQPQHF
NA,TRBJ1-1,NA,TRBV5-1,CASSYFISGSGTEAFF
NA,TRBJ2-5,TRBD2,TRBV10-3,CAIKASGGRETQYF
NA,TRBJ1-1,TRBD1,TRBV5-6,CASSLGQGAFVTFF
NA,TRBJ2-3,NA,TRBV10-3,CATKHGEADTQYF
NA,TRBJ1-3,NA,TRBV27,CASSLKGISGNTIYF
NA,TRBJ2-1,NA,TRBV30,CAWSVPRTQYNEQFF
NA,TRBJ2-7,TRBD1,TRBV10-3,CANGDSHEQYF
NA,TRBJ1-1,NA,TRBV7-3,CASSFGTDTEAFF
NA,TRBJ1-2,NA,TRBV7-8,CASSFEGVYGYTF
NA,TRBJ2-5,TRBD2,TRBV7-9,CASSLDKRGAQETQYF
NA,TRBJ2-1,TRBD2,TRBV29-1,CSVETPGTRGDEQFF
few,TRBJ2-2,NA,TRBV6-6,CASIIGGLPNTGELFF
NA,TRBJ2-7,TRBD1,TRBV27,CASSHRTGALNEQYF
NA,TRBJ1-5,NA,TRBV27,CASGEAEGQPQHF
few,TRBJ2-3,NA,TRBV7-8,CASSLGDGLYTQYF
NA,TRBJ1-2,NA,TRBV27,CASSSNGRFYGYTF
NA,TRBJ1-2,NA,TRBV5-4,CASSLAREGYTF
NA,TRBJ1-5,NA,TRBV7-2,CASSWGTSLGQPQHF
NA,TRBJ2-1,TRBD2,TRBV4-3,CASSQEERGGYNEQFF
NA,TRBJ1-1,NA,TRBV25-1,CASSEVGQNTEAFF
NA,TRBJ1-6,TRBD1,TRBV6-5,CASSDPGQPSPLHF
NA,TRBJ2-6,TRBD1,TRBV5-6,CASSQKVRGTGANVLTF
few,TRBJ2-4,TRBD2,TRBV4-1,CASSQAGAGAKNIQYF
NA,TRBJ2-6,NA,TRBV6-5,CASSYSGSGANVLTF
NA,TRBJ2-1,NA,TRBV15,CATSRDLDNEQFF
few,TRBJ2-7,TRBD1,TRBV29-1,CSASKGALAGSYEQYF
few,TRBJ1-1,TRBD1,TRBV5-5,CASSMTGDANTEAFF
NA,TRBJ1-2,NA,TRBV19,CASSGGYGYTF
NA,TRBJ1-2,NA,TRBV5-1,CASVDTFGGYTF
NA,TRBJ2-7,NA,TRBV5-1,CASSLGDRGEQYF
NA,TRBJ2-3,TRBD2,TRBV9,CASSVTSGADTQYF
NA,TRBJ2-2,NA,TRBV10-2,CASGNPGAHTGELFF
once,TRBJ1-2,NA,TRBV29-1,CSVEDLNYGYTF
NA,TRBJ1-2,TRBD1,TRBV7-6,CASSFKGALGYTF
NA,TRBJ2-5,NA,TRBV9,CASSVKGLQETQYF
few,TRBJ2-1,TRBD2,TRBV29-1,CSTALTGTSREQFF
NA,TRBJ1-2,NA,TRBV29-1,CSVVLGTDYGYTF
few,TRBJ2-2,NA,TRBV5-6,CASSFQGAGGELFF
NA,TRBJ1-6,TRBD1,TRBV11-2,CASSSRTGYNSPLHF
NA,TRBJ2-5,TRBD1,TRBV29-1,CSGGTGLGETQYF
NA,TRBJ1-2,TRBD1,TRBV27,CASKQGTANYGYTF